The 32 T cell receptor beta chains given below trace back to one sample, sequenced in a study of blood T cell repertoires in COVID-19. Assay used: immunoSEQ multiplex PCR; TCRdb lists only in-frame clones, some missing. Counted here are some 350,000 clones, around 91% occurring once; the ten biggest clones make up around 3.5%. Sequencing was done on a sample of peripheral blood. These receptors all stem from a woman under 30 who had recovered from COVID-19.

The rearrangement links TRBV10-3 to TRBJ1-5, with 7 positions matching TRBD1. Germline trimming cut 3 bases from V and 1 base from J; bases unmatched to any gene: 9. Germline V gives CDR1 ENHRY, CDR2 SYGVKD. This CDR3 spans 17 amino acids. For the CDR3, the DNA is TGTGCCATCAGTGAAATTTATGACAGGGCAAGCAATCAGCCCCAGCATTTT. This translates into CAISEIYDRASNQPQHF.

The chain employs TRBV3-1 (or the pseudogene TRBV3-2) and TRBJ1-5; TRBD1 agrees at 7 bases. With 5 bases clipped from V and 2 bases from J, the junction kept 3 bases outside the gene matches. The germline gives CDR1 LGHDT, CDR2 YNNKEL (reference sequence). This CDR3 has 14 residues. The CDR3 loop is CASSVTGRNQPQHF. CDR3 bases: TGTGCCAGCAGCGTGACAGGGCGCAATCAGCCCCAGCATTTT.

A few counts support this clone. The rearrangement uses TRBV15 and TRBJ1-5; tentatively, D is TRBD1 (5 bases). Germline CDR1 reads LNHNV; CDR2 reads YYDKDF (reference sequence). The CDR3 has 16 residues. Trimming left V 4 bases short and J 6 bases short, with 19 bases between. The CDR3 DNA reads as TGTGCCACCAGCACGAAGTGGGGGGAGGGTAGTCAGCCCCAGCATTTT. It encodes CATSTKWGEGSQPQHF. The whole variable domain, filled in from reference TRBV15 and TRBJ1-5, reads DAMVIQNPRYQVTQFGKPVTLSCSQTLNHNVMYWYQQKSSQAPKLLFHYYDKDFNNEADTPDNFQSRRPNTSFCFLDIRSPGLGDTAMYLCATSTKWGEGSQPQHFGDGTRLSIL.

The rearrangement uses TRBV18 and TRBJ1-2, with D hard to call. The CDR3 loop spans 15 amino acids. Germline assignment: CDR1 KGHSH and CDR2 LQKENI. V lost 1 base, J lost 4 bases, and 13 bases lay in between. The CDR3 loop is CASSPRSGLIYGYTF. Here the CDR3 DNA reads TGTGCCAGCTCACCACGTTCGGGGTTAATCTATGGCTACACCTTC.

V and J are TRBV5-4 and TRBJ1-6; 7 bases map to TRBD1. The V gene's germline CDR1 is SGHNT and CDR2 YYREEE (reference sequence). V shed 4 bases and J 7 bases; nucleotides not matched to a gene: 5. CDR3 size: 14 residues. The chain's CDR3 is CASSHTGVNSPLHF. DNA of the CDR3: TGTGCCAGCAGCCACACAGGGGTCAATTCACCCCTCCACTTT. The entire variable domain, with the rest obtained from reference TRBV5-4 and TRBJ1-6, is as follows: ETGVTQSPTHLIKTRGQQVTLRCSSQSGHNTVSWYQQALGQGPQFIFQYYREEENGRGNFPPRFSGLQFPNYSSELNVNALELDDSALYLCASSHTGVNSPLHFGNGTRLTVT.

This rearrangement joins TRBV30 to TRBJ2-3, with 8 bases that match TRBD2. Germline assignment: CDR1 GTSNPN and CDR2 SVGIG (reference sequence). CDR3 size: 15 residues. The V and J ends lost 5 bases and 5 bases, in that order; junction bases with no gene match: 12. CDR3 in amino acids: CAWGLRLRGGDTQYF. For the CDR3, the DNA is TGTGCCTGGGGGCTTCGACTCCGGGGGGGAGATACGCAGTATTTT.

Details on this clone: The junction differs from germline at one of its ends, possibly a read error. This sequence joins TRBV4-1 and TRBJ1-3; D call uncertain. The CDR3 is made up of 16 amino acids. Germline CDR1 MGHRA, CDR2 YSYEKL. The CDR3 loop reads CASSQVSGGPRNTIYF. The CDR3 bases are TGCGCCAGCAGTCAAGTTTCGGGCGGGCCCAGAAACACCATATATTTT.

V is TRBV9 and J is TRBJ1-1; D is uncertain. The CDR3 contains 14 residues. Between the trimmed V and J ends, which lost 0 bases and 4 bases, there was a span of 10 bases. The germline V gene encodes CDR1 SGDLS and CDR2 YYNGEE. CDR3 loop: CASSVDRGGTEAFF. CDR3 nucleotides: TGTGCCAGCAGCGTAGATCGGGGTGGCACTGAAGCTTTCTTT.

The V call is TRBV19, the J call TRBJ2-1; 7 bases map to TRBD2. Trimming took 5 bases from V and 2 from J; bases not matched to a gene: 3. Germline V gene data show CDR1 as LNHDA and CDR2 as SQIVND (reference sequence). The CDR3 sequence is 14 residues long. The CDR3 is CASSLTSAYNEQFF. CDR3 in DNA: TGTGCCAGTAGTCTAACTAGCGCCTACAATGAGCAGTTCTTC.

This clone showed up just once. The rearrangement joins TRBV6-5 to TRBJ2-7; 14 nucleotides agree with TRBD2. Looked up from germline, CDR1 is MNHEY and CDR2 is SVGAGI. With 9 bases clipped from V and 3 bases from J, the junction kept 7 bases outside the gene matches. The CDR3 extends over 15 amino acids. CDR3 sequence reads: CARRLAGGPDYEQYV. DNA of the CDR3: TGTGCCAGAAGACTAGCGGGAGGGCCAGACTACGAGCAGTACGTC.

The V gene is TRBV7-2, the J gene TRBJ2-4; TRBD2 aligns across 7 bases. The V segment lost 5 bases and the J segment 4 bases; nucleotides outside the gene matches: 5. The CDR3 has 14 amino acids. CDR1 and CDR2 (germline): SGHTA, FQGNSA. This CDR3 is CASSIGLEKNIQYF. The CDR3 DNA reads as TGTGCCAGCAGCATTGGACTAGAAAAAAACATTCAGTACTTC.

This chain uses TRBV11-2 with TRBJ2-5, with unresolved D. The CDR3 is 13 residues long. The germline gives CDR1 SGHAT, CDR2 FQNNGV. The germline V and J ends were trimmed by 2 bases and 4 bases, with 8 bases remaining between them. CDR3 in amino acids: CASSLSVRETQYF. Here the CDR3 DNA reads TGTGCCAGCAGCTTATCGGTCCGAGAGACCCAGTACTTC.

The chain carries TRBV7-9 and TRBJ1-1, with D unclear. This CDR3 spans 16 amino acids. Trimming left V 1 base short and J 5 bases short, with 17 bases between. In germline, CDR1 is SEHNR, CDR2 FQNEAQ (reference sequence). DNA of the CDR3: TGTGCCAGCAGCTTAGGAGGCGGCCCGAAAGGTACTGAAGCTTTCTTT. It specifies CASSLGGGPKGTEAFF.

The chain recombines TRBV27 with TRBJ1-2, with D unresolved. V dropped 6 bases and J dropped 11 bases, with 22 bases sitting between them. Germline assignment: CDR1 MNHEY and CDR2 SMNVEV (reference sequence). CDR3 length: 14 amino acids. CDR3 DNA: TGTGCCAGCAGCTGGGGAGACGGATCCCCGAGGTACACCTTC. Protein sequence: CASSWGDGSPRYTF.

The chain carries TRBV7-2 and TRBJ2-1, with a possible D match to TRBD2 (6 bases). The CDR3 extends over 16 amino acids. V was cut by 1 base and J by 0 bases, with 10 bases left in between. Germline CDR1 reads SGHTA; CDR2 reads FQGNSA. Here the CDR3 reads CASSLGGESSYNEQFF. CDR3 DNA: TGTGCCAGCAGCTTAGGGGGGGAAAGCTCCTACAATGAGCAGTTCTTC.

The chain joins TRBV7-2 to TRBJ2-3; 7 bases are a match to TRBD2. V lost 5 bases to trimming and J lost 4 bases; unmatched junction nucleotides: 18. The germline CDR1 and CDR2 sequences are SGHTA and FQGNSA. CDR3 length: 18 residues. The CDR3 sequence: CASSVPYEGGPRPDTQYF. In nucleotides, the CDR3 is TGTGCCAGCAGCGTCCCCTATGAGGGAGGGCCCCGCCCAGATACGCAGTATTTT.

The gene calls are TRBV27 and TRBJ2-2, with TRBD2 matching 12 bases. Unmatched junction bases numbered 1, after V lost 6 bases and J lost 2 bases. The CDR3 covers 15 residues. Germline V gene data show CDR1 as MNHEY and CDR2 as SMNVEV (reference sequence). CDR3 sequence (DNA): TGTGCCAGCAGAGGACTAGCGGGAAACACCGGGGAGCTGTTTTTT. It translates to CASRGLAGNTGELFF.

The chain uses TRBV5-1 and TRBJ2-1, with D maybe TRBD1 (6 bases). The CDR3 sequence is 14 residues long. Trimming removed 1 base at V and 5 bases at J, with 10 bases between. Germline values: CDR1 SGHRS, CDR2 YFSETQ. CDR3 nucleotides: TGCGCCAGCAGCTTGAGCAGGGGCCACAATGAGCAGTTCTTC. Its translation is CASSLSRGHNEQFF.

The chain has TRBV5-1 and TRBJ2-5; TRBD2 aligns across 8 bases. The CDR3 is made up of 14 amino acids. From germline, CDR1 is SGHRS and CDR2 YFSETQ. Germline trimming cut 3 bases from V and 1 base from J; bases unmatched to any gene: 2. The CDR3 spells CASSSGTSQETQYF. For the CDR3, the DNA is TGCGCCAGCAGCTCCGGGACTAGCCAAGAGACCCAGTACTTC.

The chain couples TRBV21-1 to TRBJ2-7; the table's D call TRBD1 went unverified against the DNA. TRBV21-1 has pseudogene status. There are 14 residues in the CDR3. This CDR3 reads CASSNVRTGVEEYV. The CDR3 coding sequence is TGTGCCAGCAGCAATGTTCGGACAGGGGTTGAAGAGTACGTC.

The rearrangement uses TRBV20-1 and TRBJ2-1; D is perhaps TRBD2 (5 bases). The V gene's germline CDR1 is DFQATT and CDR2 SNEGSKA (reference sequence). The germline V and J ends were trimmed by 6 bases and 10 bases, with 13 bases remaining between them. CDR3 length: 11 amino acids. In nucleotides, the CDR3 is TGCAGTGCCAAAGGAGGCACGGAGCAGTTCTTC. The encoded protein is CSAKGGTEQFF.

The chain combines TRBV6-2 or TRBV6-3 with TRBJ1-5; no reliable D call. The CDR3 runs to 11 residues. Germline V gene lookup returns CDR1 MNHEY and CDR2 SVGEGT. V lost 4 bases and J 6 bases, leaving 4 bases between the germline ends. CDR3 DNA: TGTGCCAGCAGTTCCGGTCAGCCCCAGCATTTT. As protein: CASSSGQPQHF.

The CDR3 DNA follows: TGCGCCAGCACCTCTCTCAGCGGAGGGTCGGGCACCGGGGAGCTGTTTTTT. It is translated as CASTSLSGGSGTGELFF. The chain combines TRBV5-1 with TRBJ2-2; the D gene is possibly TRBD2 (6 bases). The ends were cut back, 6 bases at V and 4 bases at J, with 22 bases in the middle. Germline CDR1 SGHRS, CDR2 YFSETQ. The CDR3 length is 17 residues.

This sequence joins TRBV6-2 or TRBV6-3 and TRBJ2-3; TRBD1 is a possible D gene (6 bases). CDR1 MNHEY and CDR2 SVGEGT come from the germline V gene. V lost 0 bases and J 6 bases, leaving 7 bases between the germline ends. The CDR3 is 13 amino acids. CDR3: CASSYSGADTQYF. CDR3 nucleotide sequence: TGTGCCAGCAGTTACTCGGGGGCTGATACGCAGTATTTT.

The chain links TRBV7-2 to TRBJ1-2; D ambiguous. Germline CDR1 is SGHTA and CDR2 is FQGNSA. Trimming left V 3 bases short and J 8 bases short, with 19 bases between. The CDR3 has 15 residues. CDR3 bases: TGTGCCAGCAGCTTTTTCGTGACAATACCTCTAGGCTACACCTTC. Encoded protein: CASSFFVTIPLGYTF.

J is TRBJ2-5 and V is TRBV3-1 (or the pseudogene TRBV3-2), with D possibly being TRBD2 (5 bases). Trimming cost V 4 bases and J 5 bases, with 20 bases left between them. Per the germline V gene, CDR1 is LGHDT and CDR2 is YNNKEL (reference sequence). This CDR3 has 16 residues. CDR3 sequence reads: CASSPFIVGVSETQYF. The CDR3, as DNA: TGTGCCAGCAGCCCTTTTATTGTCGGGGTCTCGGAGACCCAGTACTTC.

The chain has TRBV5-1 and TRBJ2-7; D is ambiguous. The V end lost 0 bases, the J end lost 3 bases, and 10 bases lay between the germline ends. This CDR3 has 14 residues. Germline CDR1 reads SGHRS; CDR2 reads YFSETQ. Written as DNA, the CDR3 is TGCGCCAGCAGCTTGGTTCCAGGTGACTACGAGCAGTACGTC. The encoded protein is CASSLVPGDYEQYV.

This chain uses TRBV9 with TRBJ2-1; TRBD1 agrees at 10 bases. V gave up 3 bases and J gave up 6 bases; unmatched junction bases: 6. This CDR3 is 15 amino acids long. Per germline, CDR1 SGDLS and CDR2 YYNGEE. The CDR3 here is CASSAGQGIVNEQFF. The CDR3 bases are TGTGCCAGCAGCGCGGGACAGGGGATCGTCAATGAGCAGTTCTTC. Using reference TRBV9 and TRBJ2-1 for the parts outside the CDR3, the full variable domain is DSGVTQTPKHLITATGQRVTLRCSPRSGDLSVYWYQQSLDQGLQFLIQYYNGEERAKGNILERFSAQQFPDLHSELNLSSLELGDSALYFCASSAGQGIVNEQFFGPGTRLTVL.

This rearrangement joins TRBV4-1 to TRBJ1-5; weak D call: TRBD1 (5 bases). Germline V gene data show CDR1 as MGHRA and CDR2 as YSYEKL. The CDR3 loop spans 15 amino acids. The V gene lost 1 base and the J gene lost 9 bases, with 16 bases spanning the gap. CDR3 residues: CASSQGAGRGTPQHF. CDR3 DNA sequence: TGCGCCAGCAGCCAAGGGGCGGGCCGGGGGACGCCCCAGCATTTT.

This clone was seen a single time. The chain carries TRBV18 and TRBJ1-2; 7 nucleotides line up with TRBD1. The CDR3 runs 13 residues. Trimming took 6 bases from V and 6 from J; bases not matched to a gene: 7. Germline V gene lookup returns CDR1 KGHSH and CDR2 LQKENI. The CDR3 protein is CASSEDRADGYTF. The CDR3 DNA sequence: TGTGCCAGCTCCGAAGACAGGGCCGATGGCTACACCTTC.

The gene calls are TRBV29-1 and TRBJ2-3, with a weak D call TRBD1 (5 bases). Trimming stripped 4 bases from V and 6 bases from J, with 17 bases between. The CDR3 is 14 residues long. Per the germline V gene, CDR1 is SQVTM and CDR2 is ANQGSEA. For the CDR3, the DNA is TGCAGCGTTGTCCACAGGATAATTGGGGATACGCAGTATTTT. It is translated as CSVVHRIIGDTQYF.

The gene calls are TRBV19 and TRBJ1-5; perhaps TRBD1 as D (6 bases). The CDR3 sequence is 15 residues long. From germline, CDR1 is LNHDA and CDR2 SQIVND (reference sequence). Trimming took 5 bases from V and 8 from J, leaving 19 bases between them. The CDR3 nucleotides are TGTGCCAGTAGTTCGCCAACAGGGATTATCAAGCCCCAGCATTTT. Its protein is CASSSPTGIIKPQHF.